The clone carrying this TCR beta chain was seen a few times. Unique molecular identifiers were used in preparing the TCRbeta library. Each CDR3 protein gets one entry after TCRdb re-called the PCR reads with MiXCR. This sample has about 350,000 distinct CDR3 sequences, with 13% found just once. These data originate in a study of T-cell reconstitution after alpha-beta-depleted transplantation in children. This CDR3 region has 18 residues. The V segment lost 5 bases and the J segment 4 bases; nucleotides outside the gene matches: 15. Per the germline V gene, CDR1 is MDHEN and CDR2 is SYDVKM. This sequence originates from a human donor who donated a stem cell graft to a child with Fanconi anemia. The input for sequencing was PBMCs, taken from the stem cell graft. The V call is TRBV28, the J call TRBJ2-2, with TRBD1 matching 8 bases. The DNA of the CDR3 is TGTGCCAGCAGTCCGAATTTGTGGGGCAGGGGGCCCACCGGGGAGCTGTTTTTT. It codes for CASSPNLWGRGPTGELFF.